These 26 T cell receptor beta chains originate from one sample sequenced in a study of T cells after yellow fever vaccination. TCRdb reprocessed the 5' RACE reads via MiXCR and lists one record per CDR3 protein. The sample includes roughly 350,000 distinct CDR3 sequences, about 4% of them seen just once. This specimen was PBMCs, taken 5 days after the yellow fever booster vaccination. These receptors came from a man between 18 and 29 years old who received the YFV17D yellow fever vaccine.

This clonotype was observed a few times. The CDR3 protein is CASSGGASNTGELFF. The CDR3 nucleotides are TGCGCCAGCAGTGGTGGGGCCTCGAACACCGGGGAGCTGTTTTTT. This chain uses TRBV10-1 with TRBJ2-2; possible D gene TRBD1, 5 bases. Germline V lookup: CDR1 WNHNN, CDR2 SYGVQD (reference sequence). The CDR3 covers 15 residues. Trimming removed 4 bases from V and 0 bases from J, with 9 bases in between.

The rearrangement uses TRBV2 and TRBJ2-7; TRBD1 matches 7 bases. The germline V gene encodes CDR1 SNHLY and CDR2 FYNNEI. J lost 2 bases, V lost 6 bases, and 7 bases had no gene match. This CDR3 has 14 residues. The CDR3 reads CASRVEGAAYEQYF. CDR3 nucleotides: TGTGCCAGCAGGGTTGAGGGGGCTGCCTACGAGCAGTACTTC.

In this sample, this clonotype turned up many times. V gene TRBV5-5 combines with J gene TRBJ2-7; tentative D call: TRBD1 (5 bases). V lost 4 bases and J lost 5, with 13 bases in between. CDR1 and CDR2 (germline): SGHKS, YYEKEE (reference sequence). The CDR3 is made up of 13 amino acids. The CDR3 DNA sequence: TGTGCCAGCAGCCCCGGGCTCAGGGACGAGCAGTACGTC. It encodes CASSPGLRDEQYV.

This clonotype was detected a few times. This chain connects TRBV15 to TRBJ2-5, with 9 bases aligning to TRBD1. The V and J ends lost 4 bases and 11 bases, in that order; junction bases with no gene match: 8. The CDR3 extends over 13 amino acids. The germline gives CDR1 LNHNV, CDR2 YYDKDF (reference sequence). This CDR3 reads CATSMGQGIPQYF. Here the CDR3 DNA reads TGTGCCACCAGCATGGGACAGGGAATTCCTCAGTACTTC.

This clonotype was seen more than once but under ten times. The chain carries TRBV20-1 and TRBJ1-1; D possibly corresponds to TRBD1 (5 bases). V was clipped by 0 bases and J by 1 base, with 12 bases between them. Germline assignment: CDR1 DFQATT and CDR2 SNEGSKA (reference sequence). The length of the CDR3 is 15 residues. CDR3 protein: CSARDSGTGNTEAFF. The CDR3 nucleotides read TGCAGTGCTAGAGATTCAGGGACCGGGAACACTGAAGCTTTCTTT.

This clonotype has a handful of counts. The genes are TRBV7-2 and TRBJ1-2; D ambiguous. Germline-derived CDR1 and CDR2 are SGHTA and FQGNSA. The V end lost 5 bases, the J end lost 10 bases, and 14 bases lay between the germline ends. The CDR3 totals 12 residues. The CDR3 DNA follows: TGTGCCAGCAGCCAAAGGACGAGACCCTACACCTTC. As protein: CASSQRTRPYTF.

V gene TRBV25-1 combines with J gene TRBJ2-7; D is undetermined. Trimming stripped 2 bases from V and 4 bases from J, with 12 bases between. The germline V gene encodes CDR1 MGHDK and CDR2 SYGVNS. The CDR3 is 14 residues long. The CDR3 DNA reads as TGTGCCAGCAGTGAAGCCGAAGTGGGGTACGAGCAGTACTTC. Residues: CASSEAEVGYEQYF.

The table lists this clonotype with many counts. CDR3 sequence: CASSLGTSGDTQYF. For the CDR3, the DNA is TGCGCCAGCAGCTTGGGGACTAGCGGAGATACGCAGTATTTT. The rearrangement joins TRBV5-1 to TRBJ2-3, with 10 bases lining up with TRBD2. Germline loops: CDR1 SGHRS, CDR2 YFSETQ. V shed 0 bases, J shed 5 bases, and the junction held 0 bases outside the gene matches. CDR3 size: 14 residues.

This clonotype appeared many times. The chain combines TRBV12-3 or TRBV12-4 with TRBJ2-4, with TRBD2 identical over 8 bases. This CDR3 spans 15 amino acids. V was pared by 7 bases and J by 2 bases, with 7 bases of the junction left unmatched. This chain's CDR3 is CASTGGGEPKNIQYF. CDR3 coding DNA: TGTGCCAGCACCGGGGGGGGTGAACCCAAAAACATTCAGTACTTC.

V and J are TRBV7-2 and TRBJ2-3, with D maybe TRBD2 (5 bases). This CDR3 spans 15 amino acids. Germline loops: CDR1 SGHTA, CDR2 FQGNSA. Between the trimmed V and J ends, which lost 2 bases and 6 bases, there was a span of 15 bases. The CDR3 DNA is TGTGCCAGCAGCTTAACGTGGCGAGGGTTCGATACGCAGTATTTT. As protein: CASSLTWRGFDTQYF. Combining the CDR3 with reference TRBV7-2 and TRBJ2-3 gives the whole variable domain GAGVSQSPSNKVTEKGKDVELRCDPISGHTALYWYRQSLGQGLEFLIYFQGNSAPDKSGLPSDRFSAERTGGSVSTLTIQRTQQEDSAVYLCASSLTWRGFDTQYFGPGTRLTVL.

The CDR3 sequence is CASWTRDNRNTIYF. The CDR3 DNA follows: TGTGCCAGCTGGACTCGGGACAATCGAAACACCATATATTTT. V gene TRBV6-2 or TRBV6-3 combines with J gene TRBJ1-3; D is possibly TRBD1 (6 bases). This CDR3 has 14 amino acids. The V end lost 8 bases, the J end lost 5 bases, and 16 bases lay between the germline ends. Per germline, CDR1 MNHEY and CDR2 SVGEGT.

This clonotype appeared many times. The V gene is TRBV5-1, the J gene TRBJ2-5; possible D gene TRBD2, 7 bases. V was trimmed by 0 bases and J by 3 bases, leaving 9 bases between them. From germline, CDR1 is SGHRS and CDR2 YFSETQ. The CDR3 consists of 14 residues. In nucleotides, the CDR3 is TGCGCCAGCAGCTTGGGGGGGGGCGAAGAGACCCAGTACTTC. Translated, it gives CASSLGGGEETQYF.

This clonotype was recorded a few times. The V call is TRBV7-2, the J call TRBJ2-2; 9 positions agree with TRBD1. The CDR3 length is 15 residues. The germline V gene encodes CDR1 SGHTA and CDR2 FQGNSA. V lost 2 bases, J lost 4 bases, and 2 bases stayed unmatched. CDR3 residues: CASSLWGQGTGELFF. The CDR3 coding sequence is TGTGCCAGCAGCTTATGGGGACAGGGCACCGGGGAGCTGTTTTTT.

A few counts support this clonotype. The chain is built from TRBV7-2 and TRBJ2-7; D call uncertain. Between the trimmed V and J ends, which lost 4 bases and 3 bases, there was a span of 10 bases. CDR1 and CDR2 (germline): SGHTA, FQGNSA. The CDR3 extends over 13 amino acids. CDR3 DNA sequence: TGTGCCAGCAGCTCCCAGCTCTACTACGAGCAGTACGTC. Translating gives CASSSQLYYEQYV.

This clonotype was seen more than once but under ten times. The chain joins TRBV29-1 to TRBJ2-2; 8 positions agree with TRBD2. Germline V gene lookup returns CDR1 SQVTM and CDR2 ANQGSEA. This CDR3 region has 14 residues. V was clipped by 5 bases and J by 0 bases; unmatched bases: 2. Here the CDR3 DNA reads TGCAGCGTTACGGGGGGGCCGAACACCGGGGAGCTGTTTTTT. The encoded protein is CSVTGGPNTGELFF.

This clonotype has at least ten counts. The rearrangement links TRBV5-1 to TRBJ2-2; 7 nucleotides match TRBD1. Germline CDR1 SGHRS, CDR2 YFSETQ. J lost 4 bases, V lost 4 bases, and 10 bases had no gene match. CDR3 length: 16 amino acids. CDR3 in amino acids: CASSGTGTVSTGELFF. The DNA of the CDR3 is TGCGCCAGCAGCGGAACCGGGACAGTGAGCACCGGGGAGCTGTTTTTT.

This clonotype turned up a few times. The chain employs TRBV6-2 or TRBV6-3 and TRBJ1-6, with 9 bases fitting TRBD1. The CDR3 is made up of 13 amino acids. Germline lookup yields CDR1 MNHEY and CDR2 SVGEGT. The J segment lost 10 bases and the V segment lost 4 bases, leaving 2 bases of the junction unmatched. Written as DNA, the CDR3 is TGTGCCAGCAGTTGGACAGGGGAATCACCCCTCCACTTT. Translated: CASSWTGESPLHF.

This clonotype was seen repeatedly, ten times or more. The rearrangement joins TRBV20-1 to TRBJ1-5; D possibly corresponds to TRBD1 (6 bases). Germline V CDR1 and CDR2: DFQATT, SNEGSKA (reference sequence). This CDR3 has 15 amino acids. Deletions cut 1 base from V and 5 bases from J, with 15 bases between. In nucleotides, the CDR3 is TGCAGTGCTAGAGGTGAACAGGGATACGATCAGCCCCAGCATTTT. As protein: CSARGEQGYDQPQHF.

This clonotype was counted between two and nine times. The chain joins TRBV19 to TRBJ1-5; D is unclear. The V and J ends lost 1 base and 7 bases respectively, with 11 bases between them. The CDR3 is 14 residues long. The germline V gene encodes CDR1 LNHDA and CDR2 SQIVND (reference sequence). The CDR3 reads CASSIVGPVQPQHF. The CDR3, as DNA: TGTGCCAGTAGTATAGTCGGGCCTGTCCAGCCCCAGCATTTT.

The rearrangement joins TRBV5-5 to TRBJ2-3; 11 bases map to TRBD2. The CDR3 consists of 16 residues. The germline V gene has CDR1 SGHKS and CDR2 YYEKEE (reference sequence). With V trimmed by 3 bases and J by 3 bases, 6 bases remained unmatched. The CDR3 here is CASSSLIAGGTDTQYF. The CDR3 DNA sequence: TGTGCCAGCAGCTCCCTAATAGCGGGGGGGACAGATACGCAGTATTTT.

The V and J genes are TRBV20-1 and TRBJ2-7; tentative D call: TRBD2 (6 bases). This CDR3 region has 13 residues. Germline lookup yields CDR1 DFQATT and CDR2 SNEGSKA (reference sequence). V lost 3 bases, J lost 4 bases, and 13 bases lay in between. CDR3: CSASPGRGYEQYV. As DNA, the CDR3 is TGCAGTGCTAGTCCCGGGCGGGGTTACGAGCAGTACGTC.

This clonotype was seen a handful of times. The rearrangement links TRBV5-4 to TRBJ2-1, with 7 bases matching TRBD1. This CDR3 has 15 residues. Germline V gives CDR1 SGHNT, CDR2 YYREEE (reference sequence). V lost 5 bases and J lost 2; bases outside the gene matches: 7. CDR3 bases: TGTGCCAGCAGACTCACAGGGGCCCCCTACAATGAGCAGTTCTTC. Translated, it gives CASRLTGAPYNEQFF.

Only a few counts were recorded for this clonotype. CDR3 bases: TGTGCCACCAGTGATTTGGCAGGGCGGGATACGCAGTATTTT. This sequence encodes CATSDLAGRDTQYF. The rearrangement uses TRBV24-1 and TRBJ2-3; maybe TRBD1 (5 bases). Trimming took 0 bases from V and 6 from J, leaving 9 bases between them. The CDR3 consists of 14 residues. Germline-derived CDR1 and CDR2 are KGHDR and SFDVKD.

V usage is TRBV15 and J usage is TRBJ2-7; D remains ambiguous. Trimming stripped 0 bases from V and 0 bases from J, with 9 bases between. CDR1 and CDR2 (germline): LNHNV, YYDKDF (reference sequence). The CDR3 spans 15 residues. The CDR3 region is CATSRDPGVSYEQYV. DNA for the CDR3: TGTGCCACCAGCAGAGATCCTGGAGTCTCCTACGAGCAGTACGTC.

This sequence joins TRBV6-1 and TRBJ2-7; D remains ambiguous. The V and J ends lost 7 bases and 2 bases respectively, with 18 bases between them. Germline CDR1 reads MNHNS; CDR2 reads SASEGT. The CDR3 sequence is 15 residues long. Here the CDR3 reads CASTSYSGEPYEQYF. The CDR3 bases are TGTGCCAGCACTTCGTACAGTGGAGAACCCTACGAGCAGTACTTC.

This clonotype was seen repeatedly, ten times or more. This chain links TRBV7-2 with TRBJ2-5, with TRBD2 matching over 13 bases. This CDR3 comprises 17 residues. CDR1 and CDR2 (germline): SGHTA, FQGNSA. The V segment lost 1 base and the J segment 3 bases; nucleotides outside the gene matches: 5. CDR3 bases: TGTGCCAGCAGCTTAGTAGGGACTAGCGGGGACGAAGAGACCCAGTACTTC. This translates into CASSLVGTSGDEETQYF.